The entry that follows covers one T cell receptor beta chain sequence. TCRdb keeps only in-frame clones here, not all; method: immunoSEQ multiplex PCR. The table lists 1,500,000 or so clones, over 95% of them singletons, with 1.2% in the top ten. This sample is part of a study of shared clonotypes between healthy human individuals. CDR3 length equals 13 residues. Germline assignment: CDR1 SGHNT and CDR2 YENEEA. Deletions cut 3 bases from V and 1 base from J, with 6 bases between. Sequencing input: naive CD4+ T cells sorted from blood. Subset defined: CD45RA+ positively selected. The chain links TRBV11-3 to TRBJ1-1; D is unclear. The clonotype comes from a man aged 25 to 40 in good health. CDR3 sequence (DNA): TGTGCCAGCAGCTTCTACCGGAACACTGAAGCTTTCTTT. Its translation is CASSFYRNTEAFF.